This is a list of T cell receptor beta chains from one sample in a study of breast tumors, draining lymph nodes, adjacent tissues. MiXCR, run by TCRdb on the multiplex PCR reads, gives a single entry per CDR3 protein. Among roughly 130,000 distinct CDR3 sequences listed, 20% were seen once. Sequencing was done on a sample of axillary lymph node tissue. The receptors shown here come from a female donor with breast cancer. Some clones in this sample may be carry-over from other donors' samples. Both conserved end residues are part of each CDR3. The order of the fields is D gene, J gene, clone size, V gene, CDR3 protein, CDR3 DNA. D genes are given only for firm matches. Only some rows state a clone size, as once, few, many or a class for expanded clones.

D gene: -; J gene: TRBJ2-3; clone size: many; V gene: TRBV30; CDR3 protein: CAWRGEWRGTDTQYF; CDR3 DNA: TGTGCCTGGAGAGGTGAGTGGCGAGGCACAGATACGCAGTATTTT
D gene: TRBD2; J gene: TRBJ2-1; clone size: many; V gene: TRBV29-1; CDR3 protein: CSGKGLAGSYNEQFF; CDR3 DNA: TGCAGCGGGAAAGGACTAGCGGGTTCCTACAATGAGCAGTTCTTC
D gene: TRBD2; J gene: TRBJ2-3; clone size: -; V gene: TRBV6-5; CDR3 protein: CASRGTTASTDTQCF; CDR3 DNA: TGTGCCAGCAGGGGGACTACCGCTAGCACAGATACGCAGTGTTTT
D gene: -; J gene: TRBJ1-6; clone size: many; V gene: TRBV6-5; CDR3 protein: CASSYAFRGGGNSPLHF; CDR3 DNA: TGTGCCAGCAGTTATGCGTTTAGGGGGGGGGGTAATTCACCCCTCCACTTT
D gene: -; J gene: TRBJ1-4; clone size: -; V gene: TRBV6-1; CDR3 protein: CASTWGGNEKLFF; CDR3 DNA: TGTGCCAGCACTTGGGGGGGTAATGAAAAACTGTTTTTT
D gene: TRBD1; J gene: TRBJ2-5; clone size: -; V gene: TRBV27; CDR3 protein: CASSPTGWFIQEAQYF; CDR3 DNA: TGTGCCAGCAGCCCGACAGGGTGGTTCATCCAAGAGGCCCAGTACTTC
D gene: -; J gene: TRBJ2-3; clone size: many; V gene: TRBV9; CDR3 protein: CASSGGEDTDTQYF; CDR3 DNA: TGTGCCAGCAGCGGGGGAGAGGACACAGATACGCAGTATTTT
D gene: -; J gene: TRBJ1-2; clone size: many; V gene: TRBV6-6; CDR3 protein: CASSNQGNYGYTF; CDR3 DNA: TGTGCCAGCAGTAACCAGGGGAACTATGGCTACACCTTC
D gene: TRBD2; J gene: TRBJ2-7; clone size: many; V gene: TRBV7-6; CDR3 protein: CASSSPGGSYEQYF; CDR3 DNA: TGTGCCAGCAGCTCCCCGGGGGGCTCCTACGAGCAGTACTTC
D gene: -; J gene: TRBJ1-6; clone size: many; V gene: TRBV7-2; CDR3 protein: CASSPETENSPLHF; CDR3 DNA: TGTGCCAGCAGCCCCGAGACAGAAAATTCACCCCTCCACTTT
D gene: TRBD1; J gene: TRBJ1-5; clone size: -; V gene: TRBV19; CDR3 protein: CARSLDRGQPQHF; CDR3 DNA: TGTGCCAGGAGCTTGGACAGGGGTCAGCCCCAGCATTTT
D gene: TRBD2; J gene: TRBJ2-7; clone size: many; V gene: TRBV5-5; CDR3 protein: CASSLGLAGVYEQYF; CDR3 DNA: TGTGCCAGCAGCCTCGGACTAGCGGGAGTGTACGAGCAGTACTTC
D gene: -; J gene: TRBJ2-3; clone size: -; V gene: TRBV20-1; CDR3 protein: CSARRRSADTQYF; CDR3 DNA: TGCAGTGCTAGACGGAGATCCGCAGATACGCAGTATTTT
D gene: -; J gene: TRBJ2-5; clone size: many; V gene: TRBV19; CDR3 protein: CASSIQGNWGTQETQYF; CDR3 DNA: TGTGCCAGTAGTATTCAGGGGAACTGGGGGACGCAAGAGACCCAGTACTTC
D gene: TRBD1; J gene: TRBJ2-2; clone size: many; V gene: TRBV7-3; CDR3 protein: CASSQQGARDTGELFF; CDR3 DNA: TGTGCCAGCAGCCAACAGGGGGCGCGAGACACCGGGGAGCTGTTTTTT
D gene: -; J gene: TRBJ2-5; clone size: -; V gene: TRBV19; CDR3 protein: CASSIADLVETQYF; CDR3 DNA: TGTGCCAGTAGTATCGCGGATCTTGTAGAGACCCAGTACTTC